One T cell receptor beta chain is described in this entry. Antigen: not known. This sample is drawn from a study of cytomegalovirus exposure and HLA in healthy donors. The wider study: From HLA-typed donors, an early data release held tens of millions of unique TCRs. Study outcomes and limitations: Later analysis identified several of the most significant clusters that appeared linked to common viral pathogens. 16,951 TCR beta sequences were associated with HLA alleles at 0.05 false discovery rate in a later analysis. Three chains linked to CMV were shown in vitro to be specific for CMV antigens.

J was trimmed by 7 bases and V by 5 bases; bases with no gene match: 7. The CDR3 length is 15 residues. CDR1 and CDR2 from the germline V gene are SEHNR and FQNEAQ (reference sequence). PCR primers comprised 60 Vbeta and 13 Jbeta primers. The method was immunoSEQ multiplex PCR; TCRdb's version includes in-frame clones alone and lacks a portion of them. The table shows about 160,000 clones, with about 88% occurring only once. The clonotype was recovered from a woman younger than 35 in good health and CMV-seronegative. V gene TRBV7-9 combines with J gene TRBJ1-4; 10 bases fit TRBD1. Material for sequencing was PBMCs. The CDR3: CASSNRDRGGEKLFF. As DNA, the CDR3 is TGTGCCAGCAGCAACCGGGACAGGGGTGGTGAAAAACTGTTTTTT.